The clone carrying this T cell receptor beta chain has a handful of counts. The antigen remains undetermined. These data come from a study of beta chain features in type 1 diabetes. Study-wide findings and caveats: The influence of HLA type on TCRB rearrangement stayed undetermined. Type 1 diabetes patients showed a moderate but significant shortening of TCRB CDR3s in all four CD4+ subsets.

The CDR3 is 15 residues long. Trimming cost V 0 bases and J 4 bases; bases outside gene matches: 6. The germline V gene encodes CDR1 SGDLS and CDR2 YYNGEE. Each sorted population was over 98% pure. The authors reverse transcribed all of the isolated RNA, so sequencing captured expressed TCRB transcripts. Millions of reads, on average, came from each naive, central memory and regulatory T cell sample. Repertoires were generated with immunoSEQ multiplex PCR, while TCRdb's copy carries only in-frame clones and drops some. The sample has 130,000 to 150,000 clones; about 10% are singletons. The source is a man younger than 30 in good health. The chain employs TRBV9 and TRBJ1-1, with 7 bases aligning to TRBD1. Specimen: naive CD4+ T cells from blood. The CDR3 DNA follows: TGTGCCAGCAGCGTAGGACAGGGCCCGTTCACTGAAGCTTTCTTT. Amino acids: CASSVGQGPFTEAFF.